These T cell receptor beta chains were read from a single sample in a study of a mutant IDH1 vaccine in newly diagnosed glioma. Generated by immunoSEQ multiplex PCR, the TCRdb table keeps only in-frame clones and is missing some. The data contain some 23,000 clones, just over 90% of them singletons. The sample was PBMCs, taken from a glioma patient treated with radiotherapy, temozolomide or both. These receptors originate from a man aged 40-49 years with glioma. Each CDR3 is given with its conserved first and last residue. Fields, in order: D gene, J gene, V gene, clone size, CDR3 protein, CDR3 DNA. The D gene is left open where the match is weak. Expanded clones are given a class, and other clones once, few, many or no size at all.

>.|TRBJ2-4|TRBV18|.
CASSPSGSAKNIQYF
TGTGCCAGCTCACCATCTGGATCGGCCAAAAACATTCAGTACTTC
>.|TRBJ2-2|TRBV6-5|.
CASSIDTYTGELFF
TGTGCCAGCAGCATTGACACGTACACCGGGGAGCTGTTTTTT
>.|TRBJ1-2|TRBV7-9|.
CASSLIDDGYYYGYTF
TGTGCCAGCAGCTTAATTGACGACGGTTATTACTATGGCTACACCTTC
>.|TRBJ2-1|TRBV27|.
CASSLVGEFDEQFF
TGTGCCAGCAGTTTGGTGGGAGAGTTCGATGAGCAGTTCTTC
>.|TRBJ2-7|TRBV5-6|.
CASSLAGKSYEQYF
TGTGCCAGCAGCTTGGCGGGGAAATCCTACGAGCAGTACTTC
>.|TRBJ1-1|TRBV30|.
CAWIGTPWHTTEAFF
TGTGCCTGGATCGGCACCCCGTGGCATACCACTGAAGCTTTCTTT
>.|TRBJ1-1|TRBV12-5|.
CASGLVQYGQGRARTEAFF
TGTGCTAGTGGTTTGGTTCAGTACGGGCAGGGGAGAGCTAGGACTGAAGCTTTCTTT
>.|TRBJ1-2|TRBV30|.
CAWIDSINYGYTF
TGTGCCTGGATCGACAGCATTAACTATGGCTACACCTTC
>.|TRBJ2-2|TRBV5-6|.
CASSSSGTPVFANTGELFF
TGTGCCAGCAGCTCTTCCGGGACCCCCGTATTCGCGAACACCGGGGAGCTGTTTTTT
>TRBD2|TRBJ2-3|TRBV5-8|once
CASSFKKSGSGDTQYF
TGTGCCAGCAGCTTTAAGAAAAGCGGGAGTGGAGATACGCAGTATTTT
>.|TRBJ2-7|TRBV11-2|.
CASSLFSGRNYEQYF
TGTGCCAGCAGCTTATTCTCGGGGAGGAACTACGAGCAGTACTTC
>TRBD2|TRBJ2-1|TRBV6-5|.
CASSYLAGGPNEQFF
TGTGCCAGCAGTTACTTGGCGGGAGGGCCGAATGAGCAGTTCTTC
>.|TRBJ2-7|TRBV12-5|.
CASGLGLPPGSQYF
TGTGCTAGTGGTTTGGGACTTCCGCCGGGTAGCCAGTACTTC
>.|TRBJ2-5|TRBV14|.
CASSHRSYQETQYF
TGTGCCAGCAGCCACAGGTCGTACCAAGAGACCCAGTACTTC
>.|TRBJ2-2|TRBV5-1|.
CASSFGGLNTGELFF
TGCGCCAGCAGCTTCGGGGGCTTGAACACCGGGGAGCTGTTTTTT
>.|TRBJ2-5|TRBV5-4|once
CASSLPEQETQYF
TGTGCCAGCAGCTTGCCGGAACAAGAGACCCAGTACTTC
>.|TRBJ2-7|TRBV28|.
CASSLIGWTYEQYF
TGTGCCAGCAGCCTGATCGGGTGGACCTACGAGCAGTACTTC
>.|TRBJ1-1|TRBV19|.
CASSPDGVTEAFF
TGTGCCAGTAGCCCTGATGGGGTCACTGAAGCTTTCTTT
>.|TRBJ1-4|TRBV6-5|once
CASSYSMGALSEKLFF
TGTGCCAGCAGTTACTCGATGGGGGCGCTAAGTGAAAAACTGTTTTTT
>.|TRBJ1-4|TRBV9|.
CASSREEYTNEKLFF
TGTGCCAGCAGCCGAGAGGAGTACACTAATGAAAAACTGTTTTTT
>TRBD1|TRBJ2-1|TRBV7-9|once
CASSRRKGTGLYNEQFF
TGTGCCAGCAGCCGACGGAAAGGGACAGGACTATACAATGAGCAGTTCTTC
>.|TRBJ2-1|TRBV5-6|.
CASSVLMMNEQFF
TGTGCCAGCAGCGTCCTGATGATGAATGAGCAGTTCTTC
>.|TRBJ1-2|TRBV10-3|.
CAISSKNYGYTF
TGTGCCATCAGTAGCAAGAACTATGGCTACACCTTC
>TRBD1|TRBJ2-3|TRBV6-6|.
CASSQQGASTDTQYF
TGTGCCAGCAGTCAACAGGGGGCGAGCACAGATACGCAGTATTTT
>.|TRBJ2-7|TRBV27|.
CASSLRGRETYEQYF
TGTGCCAGCAGTTTGAGGGGCAGGGAGACCTACGAGCAGTACTTC
>TRBD2|TRBJ2-3|TRBV4-1|.
CASSQSLAGPDTQYF
TGCGCCAGCAGCCAATCGCTAGCGGGACCGGATACGCAGTATTTT
>.|TRBJ1-1|TRBV12-5|.
CASGLGTNAEAFF
TGTGCTAGTGGACTCGGGACAAACGCTGAAGCTTTCTTT
>TRBD1|TRBJ1-1|TRBV7-6|.
CASSQDRGWGTEAFF
TGTGCCAGCAGCCAGGACAGGGGATGGGGCACTGAAGCTTTCTTT
>.|TRBJ1-2|TRBV5-4|.
CASSPRWSGARGYTF
TGTGCCAGCAGCCCGCGATGGTCGGGGGCGCGTGGCTACACCTTC
>TRBD1|TRBJ1-1|TRBV7-9|.
CASSPGQGVAFF
TGTGCCAGCAGCCCGGGACAGGGCGTAGCTTTCTTT
>TRBD2|TRBJ2-1|TRBV15|.
CATSRGTSGRALEQFF
TGTGCCACCAGCAGAGGGACTAGCGGGAGGGCCTTAGAGCAGTTCTTC
>TRBD1|TRBJ1-2|TRBV7-2|.
CASSLVVRGGYGYTF
TGTGCCAGCAGCTTAGTGGTCAGGGGGGGTTATGGCTACACCTTC
>.|TRBJ1-2|TRBV5-1|.
CASSLAGDSRGGYTF
TGCGCCAGCAGCTTGGCTGGGGACTCCAGAGGTGGCTACACCTTC
>.|TRBJ2-3|TRBV5-4|.
CASSFGDNTDTQYF
TGTGCCAGCAGCTTCGGAGATAACACAGATACGCAGTATTTT
>.|TRBJ1-1|TRBV5-4|.
CASSQVNTEAFF
TGTGCCAGCAGCCAGGTGAACACTGAAGCTTTCTTT
>.|TRBJ2-7|TRBV6-6|.
CASSYSRTTYEQYF
TGTGCCAGCAGTTACTCGAGGACCACCTACGAGCAGTACTTC
>TRBD1|TRBJ1-4|TRBV28|.
CASSLEWTGEWGEKLFF
TGTGCCAGCAGTTTAGAGTGGACAGGGGAATGGGGTGAAAAACTGTTTTTT
>.|TRBJ1-1|TRBV4-1|.
CASSQYGVNTEAFF
TGCGCCAGCAGCCAATATGGGGTGAACACTGAAGCTTTCTTT
>.|TRBJ2-1|TRBV7-2|.
CASSLDSYNEQFF
TGTGCCAGCAGCTTAGACAGCTACAATGAGCAGTTCTTC
>.|TRBJ2-5|TRBV7-9|.
CASRDGPQETQYF
TGTGCCAGCAGGGACGGTCCTCAGGAGACCCAGTACTTC
>TRBD1|TRBJ1-3|TRBV15|.
CATSRTGSSGNTIYF
TGTGCCACCAGCCGGACAGGGAGCTCTGGAAACACCATATATTTT
>.|TRBJ2-1|TRBV1|.
CTWSYRTSNEQFF
TGCACCTGGTCTTACAGGACTTCCAATGAGCAGTTCTTC
>.|TRBJ2-5|TRBV4-1|.
CASSQGVLETQYF
TGCGCCAGCAGCCAAGGGGTATTAGAGACCCAGTACTTC
>TRBD1|TRBJ2-4|TRBV2|.
CASSEPQGLAKNIQYF
TGTGCCAGCAGTGAACCACAGGGGTTAGCCAAAAACATTCAGTACTTC
>TRBD2|TRBJ2-2|TRBV4-1|.
CASRRFGLAGGTGELFF
TGCGCCAGCAGGAGATTCGGACTAGCGGGTGGCACCGGGGAGCTGTTTTTT
>.|TRBJ2-7|TRBV27|.
CASSLSLGGSYEQYF
TGTGCCAGCAGTTTATCCCTGGGGGGCTCCTACGAGCAGTACTTC
>.|TRBJ2-2|TRBV5-1|.
CASSRGGALGNTGELFF
TGCGCCAGCAGCCGAGGGGGGGCGCTTGGGAACACCGGGGAGCTGTTTTTT
>.|TRBJ2-1|TRBV2|.
CASSELRGPNSYNEQFF
TGTGCCAGCAGTGAACTTCGGGGGCCGAACTCTTACAATGAGCAGTTCTTC
>TRBD1|TRBJ2-1|TRBV29-1|.
CSVGGQGDRPASSYNEQFF
TGCAGCGTTGGGGGACAGGGAGACCGGCCCGCATCTTCCTACAATGAGCAGTTCTTC
>.|TRBJ2-7|TRBV5-1|.
CASSLEDNYEQYF
TGCGCCAGCAGCTTGGAGGACAACTACGAGCAGTACTTC
>TRBD1|TRBJ2-2|TRBV27|.
CASSVTGGYYTGELFF
TGTGCCAGCAGTGTCACAGGGGGCTACTACACCGGGGAGCTGTTTTTT
>.|TRBJ1-1|TRBV30|.
CAWTSRGNTEAFF
TGTGCCTGGACTAGCAGGGGGAACACTGAAGCTTTCTTT
>.|TRBJ2-5|TRBV20-1|.
CSASMETQYF
TGCAGTGCTAGTATGGAGACCCAGTACTTC
>TRBD1|TRBJ1-2|TRBV9|.
CASSADRGAGGYTF
TGTGCCAGCAGCGCCGACAGGGGAGCAGGCGGCTACACCTTC
>.|TRBJ1-4|TRBV5-1|.
CASTESTTNEKLFF
TGCGCCAGCACAGAATCCACAACTAATGAAAAACTGTTTTTT
>.|TRBJ1-4|TRBV5-1|.
CASSLSRTNEKLFF
TGCGCCAGCAGCTTGAGCCGAACTAATGAAAAACTGTTTTTT
>.|TRBJ1-1|TRBV7-9|.
CASSWSGNTEAFF
TGTGCCAGCAGCTGGTCAGGGAACACTGAAGCTTTCTTT
>.|TRBJ2-1|TRBV19|.
CASRDEKGQFF
TGTGCCAGTAGAGATGAGAAGGGGCAGTTCTTC
>TRBD1|TRBJ1-1|TRBV6-1|.
CASSEAEGQGANTEAFF
TGTGCCAGCAGTGAAGCAGAAGGACAGGGGGCGAACACTGAAGCTTTCTTT